This T cell receptor (beta chain) emerged from a study of CD8+ T cells in alopecia areata. On the study more broadly: Twice a day, 5 to 10 mg of oral tofacitinib was administered to treated patients. Findings and caveats of the study: Persistence of many expanded lesional clones was seen in scalp and blood during tofacitinib.

As regards this clone: Its target is not known.

RNA, once extracted, was reverse transcribed into cDNA for use as the sequencing template. Repertoires were generated with immunoSEQ multiplex PCR, while TCRdb's copy carries only in-frame clones and drops some. The sample yields roughly 60,000 clones, roughly 46% seen once. Noted treatment: oral pan-JAK inhibitor, 5-10 mg twice daily. Peripheral blood and lesional scalp punch biopsies were taken from alopecia areata patients. Trimming took off 0 bases at V and 3 bases at J, with 6 bases between the two ends. The germline V gene has CDR1 MGHRA and CDR2 YSYEKL. The CDR3 spans 13 residues. The gene calls are TRBV4-1 and TRBJ2-7, with D perhaps given as TRBD1 or TRBD2 (5 bases each). The specimen was CD8+ T cells sorted from blood, collected between weeks 36 and 40, from a patient treated with tofacitinib. The clonotype originates from a human donor with alopecia areata. The CDR3 region has the DNA TGCGCCAGCAGCCAAGATGGGGGCTACGAGCAGTACTTC. It translates to CASSQDGGYEQYF.